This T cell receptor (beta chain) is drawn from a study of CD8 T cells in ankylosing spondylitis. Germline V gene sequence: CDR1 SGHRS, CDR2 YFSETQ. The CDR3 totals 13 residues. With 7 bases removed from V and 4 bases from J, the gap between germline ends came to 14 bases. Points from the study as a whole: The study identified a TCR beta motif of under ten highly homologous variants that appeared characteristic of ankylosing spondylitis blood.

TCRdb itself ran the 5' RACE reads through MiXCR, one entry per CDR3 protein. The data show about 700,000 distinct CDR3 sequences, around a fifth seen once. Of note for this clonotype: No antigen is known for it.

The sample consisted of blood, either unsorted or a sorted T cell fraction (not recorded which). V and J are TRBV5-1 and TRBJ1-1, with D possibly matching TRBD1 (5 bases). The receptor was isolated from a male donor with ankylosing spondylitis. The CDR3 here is CASGLGAGTEAFF. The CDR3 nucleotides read TGCGCCAGCGGGCTCGGGGCGGGCACTGAAGCTTTCTTT.